Included here is one T cell receptor beta chain sequence, with context. The sample's time point: baseline, week 1 (first vaccination visit). Treatment noted: pre-vaccination baseline after standard-of-care therapy. Losses at the gene ends were 4 bases for V and 10 bases for J; bases not matched to a gene: 1. Germline values: CDR1 SGHAT, CDR2 FQNNGV. This CDR3 is 11 amino acids long. Sequencing used immunoSEQ multiplex PCR; TCRdb keeps in-frame clones, though not all of them. The sample includes 45,000 to 55,000 clones, around 86% seen only once; the top ten take over 2%. The sample comes from a study of a mutant IDH1 vaccine in newly diagnosed glioma.

The sample in question was PBMCs, obtained from a glioma patient treated with radiotherapy, temozolomide or both. The genes are TRBV11-2 and TRBJ1-1; 9 bases align to TRBD1. The receptor was derived from a man aged 35 to 55 with glioma. This CDR3 is CASSSGQGAFF. For the CDR3, the DNA is TGTGCCAGCAGCTCGGGACAGGGAGCTTTCTTT. The complete variable domain, with remaining parts taken from reference TRBV11-2 and TRBJ1-1, reads EAGVAQSPRYKIIEKRQSVAFWCNPISGHATLYWYQQILGQGPKLLIQFQNNGVVDDSQLPKDRFSAERLKGVDSTLKIQPAKLEDSAVYLCASSSGQGAFFGQGTRLTVV.